The rows below give T cell receptor beta chains drawn from one sample of a study of T-cell reconstitution after alpha-beta-depleted transplantation in children. TCRdb reanalysed the PCR reads using MiXCR and keeps one entry per CDR3 protein. Among 440,000 or so distinct CDR3 sequences, 43% were seen once, and the ten largest hold approximately 25%. The sequenced sample was PBMCs, obtained before TCRalphabeta/CD19-depleted stem cell transplant. Receptors were obtained from a girl aged 2 to 10 with aplastic anemia, due to receive a stem cell transplant. Each CDR3 is given with its conserved first and last residue. Fields, in order: clone size, D gene, V gene, J gene, CDR3 length, CDR3 DNA, CDR3 protein. D genes are given only for firm matches. Size is omitted from some rows. Given values are once, few, many or a class for expanded clones.

few	TRBD1	TRBV27	TRBJ1-4	16	TGTGCCAGCAGTCCGATCACAGGGGCAACTAATGAAAAACTGTTTTTT	CASSPITGATNEKLFF
.	.	TRBV29-1	TRBJ2-1	14	TGCAGCGTTGACGGGAACAGGTTAGGGAATGAGCAGTTCTTC	CSVDGNRLGNEQFF
.	.	TRBV16	TRBJ2-7	17	TGTGCCAGCAGCCAACCTCCTGGACAGGGAGGGTCCTACGAGCAGTACTTC	CASSQPPGQGGSYEQYF
.	.	TRBV6-1	TRBJ1-4	14	TGTGCCAGCGCGGGATATCCCCCTAATGAAAAACTGTTTTTT	CASAGYPPNEKLFF
.	.	TRBV20-1	TRBJ2-6	14	TGCAGTGCTAGCGCTGGGGCTGGGGCCAACGTCCTGACTTTC	CSASAGAGANVLTF
few	.	TRBV19	TRBJ2-1	14	TGTGCCAGTAGTATCGGACTAACCTACAATGAGCAGTTCTTC	CASSIGLTYNEQFF
.	TRBD1	TRBV7-6	TRBJ2-3	19	TGTGCCAGCAGCTTGTGGGACAGGGGGCGAGGTGGCCGAGCAGATACGCAGTATTTT	CASSLWDRGRGGRADTQYF
many	.	TRBV5-1	TRBJ2-5	13	TGCGCCAGCAGCTTTTTTCTCGGGGAGACCCAGTACTTC	CASSFFLGETQYF
few	TRBD2	TRBV20-1	TRBJ2-7	15	TGCAGTGCTAGAGGCGAAGTAGCGGGAGTAAGCGAGCAGTACTTC	CSARGEVAGVSEQYF
.	TRBD1	TRBV27	TRBJ2-5	14	TGTGCCAGCAGCTTAGACGGGACAGGGACGCGCCAGTACTTC	CASSLDGTGTRQYF
.	.	TRBV20-1	TRBJ2-7	12	TGCAGTGCAGATCCCAGGGGCGGGGAGCAGTACTTC	CSADPRGGEQYF
few	.	TRBV6-1	TRBJ1-3	13	TGTGCCAGCAGACAGTTCTCTGGAAACACCATATATTTT	CASRQFSGNTIYF
.	TRBD2	TRBV9	TRBJ2-3	15	TGTGCCAGCAGCCCGCGGGCGGGAGGCGCAGATACGCAGTATTTT	CASSPRAGGADTQYF
.	TRBD1	TRBV6-1	TRBJ2-1	16	TGTGCCAGCAGTGAAGCGCCGGGACAGGGGCGGGATGAGCAGTTCTTC	CASSEAPGQGRDEQFF